Listed here are 31 T cell receptor beta chains from one sample, sequenced in a study of Ad26.COV2.S vaccination and SARS-CoV-2 variants. This table comes from immunoSEQ multiplex PCR, and its TCRdb copy is limited to in-frame clones, with some not included. The sample yields more than 300,000 clones, 88% seen once. As to treatment: some 20 received Ad26.COV2.S at low or high dose, single or two shots; roughly five received placebo; per-sample allocation not given. It was on day 63 after the first vaccine or placebo injection that samples were taken. The sequencing here drew on peripheral blood, taken in a trial of Ad26.COV2.S vaccine versus placebo. The source of these receptors is a person between 18 and 59 years old who received the Ad26.COV2.S COVID-19 vaccine or a placebo.

The sample holds one count of this clone. The J gene is TRBJ2-3, the V gene TRBV5-8; 8 bases fit TRBD1. V dropped 5 bases and J dropped 1; count of bases not matched to a gene: 6. CDR1 and CDR2 (germline): SGHTS, YDEGEE. This CDR3 contains 15 residues. CDR3 loop: CASSLLQGGTDTQYF. Here the CDR3 DNA reads TGTGCCAGCAGTCTTTTACAGGGGGGCACAGATACGCAGTATTTT.

The V gene is TRBV28, the J gene TRBJ2-3, with a possible D match to TRBD2 (6 bases). Germline-derived CDR1 and CDR2 are MDHEN and SYDVKM. This CDR3 has 15 amino acids. The V end was cut by 3 bases, the J end by 6 bases, with 16 bases between. CDR3: CASSFERVKDDTQYF. The CDR3 DNA reads as TGTGCCAGCAGTTTTGAGCGGGTCAAGGATGATACGCAGTATTTT.

This clone was seen a single time. The chain employs TRBV19 and TRBJ2-7, with TRBD2 matching 7 bases. The CDR3 is 17 residues long. V was clipped by 3 bases and J by 3 bases; unmatched bases: 14. Germline assignment: CDR1 LNHDA and CDR2 SQIVND (reference sequence). As DNA, the CDR3 is TGTGCCAGTAGTATCGGTAGCGGGTATACCAAGGGCTACGAGCAGTACTTC. As protein: CASSIGSGYTKGYEQYF. Full variable domain (remainder filled in from reference TRBV19 and TRBJ2-7): DGGITQSPKYLFRKEGQNVTLSCEQNLNHDAMYWYRQDPGQGLRLIYYSQIVNDFQKGDIAEGYSVSREKKESFPLTVTSAQKNPTAFYLCASSIGSGYTKGYEQYFGPGTRLTVT.

In this sample, this clone turned up once. The chain is built from TRBV4-3 and TRBJ1-6; D perhaps matches TRBD1 (6 bases). CDR1 and CDR2 (germline): LGHNA, YSLEER. The CDR3 runs to 17 residues. The ends were cut back, 1 base at V and 0 bases at J, with 10 bases in the middle. CDR3 amino acids: CASSQGQASSYNSPLHF. The CDR3 nucleotides are TGCGCCAGCAGCCAAGGACAGGCTAGCTCCTATAATTCACCCCTCCACTTT.

In its sample, this clone was seen a few times. V usage is TRBV19 and J usage is TRBJ1-5; TRBD1 agrees at 7 bases. Trimming took 4 bases from V and 3 from J; bases not matched to a gene: 6. Per the germline V gene, CDR1 is LNHDA and CDR2 is SQIVND (reference sequence). The CDR3 covers 15 residues. CDR3 in amino acids: CASSRGTVHNQPQHF. CDR3 coding DNA: TGTGCCAGTAGTAGGGGGACAGTTCACAATCAGCCCCAGCATTTT.

V is TRBV6-5 and J is TRBJ1-4; tentative D call: TRBD1 (6 bases). CDR3 length: 14 amino acids. The V gene lost 6 bases and the J gene lost 3 bases, with 11 bases spanning the gap. Germline-derived CDR1 and CDR2 are MNHEY and SVGAGI. The CDR3 DNA sequence: TGTGCCAGCAGGACGACAGGAGCTAATGAAAAACTGTTTTTT. This encodes CASRTTGANEKLFF.

The CDR3 loop is CASSLRLDHSYEQYF. CDR3 nucleotide sequence: TGTGCCAGCAGTTTAAGGCTCGATCACTCCTACGAGCAGTACTTC. The rearrangement uses TRBV28 and TRBJ2-7, with D unresolved. The germline V gene has CDR1 MDHEN and CDR2 SYDVKM. This CDR3 region has 15 residues. V shed 2 bases and J shed 0 bases, with 11 bases lying between them.

The V and J genes are TRBV11-2 and TRBJ2-3; TRBD2 matches at 7 bases. The CDR3 is 16 amino acids. V gave up 1 base and J gave up 1 base; unmatched junction bases: 5. CDR1 and CDR2 (germline): SGHAT, FQNNGV. The CDR3 loop reads CASSLGGGWGTDTQYF. In DNA form, the CDR3 reads TGTGCCAGCAGCTTAGGGGGGGGATGGGGCACAGATACGCAGTATTTT.

V is TRBV5-8 and J is TRBJ2-7; no definite D call. Trimming removed 0 bases at V and 4 bases at J, with 8 bases between. Per germline, CDR1 SGHTS and CDR2 YDEGEE. The CDR3 contains 13 residues. As DNA, the CDR3 is TGTGCCAGCAGCTTGGGAAGCGAGTACGAGCAGTACTTC. This sequence encodes CASSLGSEYEQYF. The full variable domain, rest sourced from reference TRBV5-8 and TRBJ2-7, is EAGVTQSPTHLIKTRGQQATLRCSPISGHTSVYWYQQALGLGLQFLLWYDEGEERNRGNFPPRFSGRQFPNYSSELNVNALELEDSALYLCASSLGSEYEQYFGPGTRLTVT.

The chain carries TRBV10-3 and TRBJ1-3, with TRBD1 matching over 10 bases. The CDR3 consists of 17 residues. Germline CDR1 ENHRY, CDR2 SYGVKD. Unmatched junction bases numbered 7, after V lost 3 bases and J lost 2 bases. Here the CDR3 reads CAISDSNDRGPGNTIYF. The CDR3, as DNA: TGTGCCATCAGTGACTCCAACGACAGGGGGCCTGGAAACACCATATATTTT.

The chain is built from TRBV7-3 and TRBJ2-7; no firm D call. The germline V and J ends were trimmed by 5 bases and 2 bases, with 19 bases remaining between them. This CDR3 comprises 16 residues. CDR1 and CDR2 from the germline V gene are SGHTA and FQGTGA. The CDR3 DNA reads as TGTGCCAGCAGCCCCGTTTTTTTGTCAACACCCTACGAGCAGTACTTC. Residues: CASSPVFLSTPYEQYF.

This clone was seen just once. The rearrangement joins TRBV3-1 (or the pseudogene TRBV3-2) to TRBJ2-1, with unresolved D. Germline V lookup: CDR1 LGHDT, CDR2 YNNKEL (reference sequence). V was shortened by 1 base and J by 5 bases, with 6 bases between the two germline ends. The CDR3 has 13 residues. CDR3 region: CASSQGLNNEQFF. DNA of the CDR3: TGTGCCAGCAGCCAAGGTCTTAACAATGAGCAGTTCTTC.

In this sample, this clone turned up a few times. This chain uses TRBV3-1 (or the pseudogene TRBV3-2) with TRBJ1-6; D remains unclear. Germline loops: CDR1 LGHDT, CDR2 YNNKEL (reference sequence). The CDR3 covers 13 residues. The V gene lost 6 bases and the J gene lost 5 bases, with 8 bases spanning the gap. The CDR3 loop is CASRGRDNSPLHF. CDR3 bases: TGTGCCAGCAGAGGTAGGGATAATTCACCCCTCCACTTT.

The CDR3 loop is CASSQDEDGRRSLHF. The CDR3 DNA follows: TGTGCCAGCAGCCAAGATGAGGATGGAAGGAGGTCCCTCCACTTT. This rearrangement joins TRBV4-2 to TRBJ1-6; D is ambiguous. This CDR3 spans 15 amino acids. The ends were cut back, 0 bases at V and 14 bases at J, with 17 bases in the middle. Germline V lookup: CDR1 LGHNA, CDR2 YNFKEQ.

The chain is built from TRBV5-1 and TRBJ1-1; 9 nucleotides agree with TRBD1. The J segment lost 5 bases and the V segment lost 0 bases, leaving 5 bases of the junction unmatched. In germline, CDR1 is SGHRS, CDR2 YFSETQ. The CDR3 consists of 15 residues. CDR3 coding DNA: TGCGCCAGCAGCTTGGGGGGACAGGGTGGAACTGAAGCTTTCTTT. Amino acid sequence: CASSLGGQGGTEAFF.

The chain has TRBV6-5 and TRBJ2-7; D might be TRBD1 (6 bases). The CDR3 is 14 residues long. V was cut by 2 bases and J by 7 bases, with 15 bases left in between. The germline CDR1 and CDR2 sequences are MNHEY and SVGAGI. DNA of the CDR3: TGTGCCAGCAGTTACGTGGGGGCTGTTGGTGAGCAGTACTTC. As protein: CASSYVGAVGEQYF.

This clone was picked up one time. The V and J genes are TRBV5-8 and TRBJ1-4; 7 nucleotides agree with TRBD1. The ends lost 5 bases at V and 3 bases at J; junction bases unmatched: 7. Per the germline V gene, CDR1 is SGHTS and CDR2 is YDEGEE. The CDR3 length is 15 residues. This CDR3 reads CASSPAGTANEKLFF. CDR3 nucleotide sequence: TGTGCCAGCAGTCCGGCCGGGACAGCTAATGAAAAACTGTTTTTT.

The chain carries TRBV4-3 and TRBJ2-3, with D possibly TRBD1 on 6 matching bases. CDR1 and CDR2 from the germline V gene are LGHNA and YSLEER. V was pared by 1 base and J by 1 base, with 18 bases between. The CDR3 is made up of 18 amino acids. CDR3 nucleotide sequence: TGCGCCAGCAGCCAAGCGAAAGGGGGTTTCCTTGGCACAGATACGCAGTATTTT. Encoded protein: CASSQAKGGFLGTDTQYF.

About this clone itself: Its ends do not fully match the called genes, so a read error is possible. The J gene is TRBJ2-7, the V gene TRBV7-7; the match to TRBD2 covers 7 bases. The CDR3 spans 16 residues. Germline CDR1 SSHAT, CDR2 FNYEAQ (reference sequence). In nucleotides, the CDR3 is TGTGCTAGCAGCTTAGTGGGGGGGACGAGGTACTACGAGCAGTACTTC. Residues: CASSLVGGTRYYEQYF.

The V call is TRBV5-6, the J call TRBJ1-4, with unresolved D. The CDR3 consists of 14 residues. V dropped 1 base and J dropped 4 bases, with 8 bases sitting between them. Germline V CDR1 and CDR2: SGHDT, YYEEEE. The CDR3 sequence is CASSLWGNNEKLFF. CDR3 DNA sequence: TGTGCCAGCAGCTTGTGGGGAAATAATGAAAAACTGTTTTTT.

The table lists this clone with a few counts. The chain joins TRBV10-3 to TRBJ1-4, with a tentative D call TRBD1 (6 bases). Germline-derived CDR1 and CDR2 are ENHRY and SYGVKD. The CDR3 is 15 amino acids. The V end was cut by 0 bases, the J end by 7 bases, with 12 bases between. CDR3 in amino acids: CAISESGGPSEKLFF. In nucleotides, the CDR3 is TGTGCCATCAGTGAGTCTGGGGGGCCGAGTGAAAAACTGTTTTTT.

In regard to this clone: Additional DNA sequences in this sample encode the identical CDR3. The chain combines TRBV7-9 with TRBJ1-1; the match to TRBD1 covers 10 bases. The germline gives CDR1 SEHNR, CDR2 FQNEAQ (reference sequence). Unmatched junction bases numbered 1, after V lost 4 bases and J lost 5 bases. This CDR3 has 13 residues. The CDR3 region is CASSSGQGTEAFF. Here the CDR3 DNA reads TGTGCCAGCAGCTCGGGACAGGGGACTGAAGCTTTCTTT.

The sample holds one count of this clone. The rearrangement joins TRBV11-2 to TRBJ1-1; 12 bases agree with TRBD1. With 7 bases clipped from V and 4 bases from J, the junction kept 13 bases outside the gene matches. Germline CDR1 and CDR2: SGHAT and FQNNGV. The CDR3 is made up of 17 amino acids. For the CDR3, the DNA is TGTGCCAGCACCCCGATCGGGACAGGGGGCGCGGTCACTGAAGCTTTCTTT. As protein: CASTPIGTGGAVTEAFF.

The CDR3 coding sequence is TGTGCCAGCAGTTTATCCGAGACCCAGTACTTC. This codes for CASSLSETQYF. J is TRBJ2-5 and V is TRBV12-3 or TRBV12-4, with D unresolved. Trimming shortened V by 2 bases and J by 5 bases, and 3 bases separated the two germline ends. The CDR3 extends over 11 amino acids.

The table lists this clone with a count of one. The same CDR3 can be traced to other DNA sequences in this sample. The J gene is TRBJ1-3, the V gene TRBV12-3 or TRBV12-4; no clear D. V dropped 6 bases and J dropped 4 bases, with 7 bases sitting between them. The CDR3 covers 12 residues. CDR3 coding DNA: TGTGCCAGCAGCTTCTCCGGAAACACCATATATTTT. Amino acid sequence: CASSFSGNTIYF.

The rearrangement joins TRBV7-9 to TRBJ2-7; D might be TRBD1 (7 bases). The germline CDR1 and CDR2 sequences are SEHNR and FQNEAQ (reference sequence). Trimming cost V 2 bases and J 2 bases, with 13 bases left between them. The CDR3 has 15 residues. CDR3 DNA sequence: TGTGCCAGCAGCTTAAGGGCAGGGGGGACCTACGAGCAGTACTTC. As protein: CASSLRAGGTYEQYF.

The chain joins TRBV19 to TRBJ2-5; D unresolved. The V and J ends lost 3 bases and 0 bases respectively, with 8 bases between them. The CDR3 totals 14 residues. Germline lookup yields CDR1 LNHDA and CDR2 SQIVND (reference sequence). In DNA form, the CDR3 reads TGTGCCAGTAGTATTAAAGACTACCAAGAGACCCAGTACTTC. Protein: CASSIKDYQETQYF.

This sequence joins TRBV6-2 or TRBV6-3 and TRBJ1-1, with TRBD1 as a possible D gene (6 bases). Trimming left V 2 bases short and J 8 bases short, with 21 bases between. The CDR3 runs 16 residues. CDR1 is MNHEY and CDR2 is SVGEGT in the germline V gene. The CDR3 loop reads CASSYTGQSSGIEAFF. Written as DNA, the CDR3 is TGTGCCAGCAGTTACACCGGACAGTCGTCCGGTATCGAAGCTTTCTTT.

The chain employs TRBV30 and TRBJ1-6; TRBD1 agrees at 7 bases. The germline gives CDR1 GTSNPN, CDR2 SVGIG (reference sequence). The CDR3 has 14 residues. The V gene end was trimmed by 0 bases and the J gene end by 7 bases; junction bases not matched to a gene: 3. The CDR3 nucleotides read TGTGCCTGGAGTGTGGGACAGAGGAATTCACCCCTCCACTTT. It specifies CAWSVGQRNSPLHF.

The chain links TRBV6-5 to TRBJ1-2, with 7 bases matching TRBD1. Germline CDR1 MNHEY, CDR2 SVGAGI. Trimming removed 6 bases from V and 6 bases from J; junction bases left unmatched: 7. This CDR3 has 13 residues. CDR3 sequence: CASSRGQPDGYTF. The DNA for the CDR3 is TGTGCCAGCAGCCGGGGACAGCCCGATGGCTACACCTTC.

This clone was detected once. The chain carries TRBV7-9 and TRBJ2-2, with a weak D call TRBD2 (5 bases). CDR1 and CDR2 from the germline V gene are SEHNR and FQNEAQ (reference sequence). The CDR3 covers 17 residues. Trimming stripped 3 bases from V and 2 bases from J, with 16 bases between. CDR3 sequence (DNA): TGTGCCAGCAGCTTCGGGTTTCTTCCGGGAAACACCGGGGAGCTGTTTTTT. This translates into CASSFGFLPGNTGELFF.